This T cell receptor beta chain emerged from a study of T cells in Graves' hyperthyroidism and ophthalmopathy. About the research overall: Initial diagnosis, before any treatment, was when peripheral blood was collected. Whole-study findings and limits: In the blood, most expanded thyroid clonotypes above 0.001 appeared as well.

This clonotype was seen many times. Antigen unknown. The CDR3 is made up of 14 amino acids. CDR1 and CDR2 (germline): MNHNS, SASEGT. The V segment lost 8 bases and the J segment 0 bases; nucleotides outside the gene matches: 4. Uncontrolled infections, other autoimmune diseases, pregnancy or lactation led to exclusion of patients. Orbital computed tomography and thyroid ultrasound, together with serum TRAb and thyroxine and clinical symptoms, were used for diagnoses. Using RNA transcripts as the source, TCR beta CDR3 regions were amplified. Carried out on the TCR CDR3, a first-round RT-PCR used the HTBI primer set. Via MiXCR, TCRdb re-called the multiplex PCR reads, giving one row per CDR3 protein. Among about 720,000 distinct CDR3 sequences, about a sixth were seen once, and the ten largest hold 8.4%.

The chain joins TRBV6-1 to TRBJ1-5; 7 nucleotides align to TRBD1. The sample comprised blood. This clonotype was sampled from a man younger than 35 with Graves' hyperthyroidism. This CDR3 reads CASARGDSNQPQHF. As DNA, the CDR3 is TGTGCCAGCGCCAGGGGGGATAGCAATCAGCCCCAGCATTTT.